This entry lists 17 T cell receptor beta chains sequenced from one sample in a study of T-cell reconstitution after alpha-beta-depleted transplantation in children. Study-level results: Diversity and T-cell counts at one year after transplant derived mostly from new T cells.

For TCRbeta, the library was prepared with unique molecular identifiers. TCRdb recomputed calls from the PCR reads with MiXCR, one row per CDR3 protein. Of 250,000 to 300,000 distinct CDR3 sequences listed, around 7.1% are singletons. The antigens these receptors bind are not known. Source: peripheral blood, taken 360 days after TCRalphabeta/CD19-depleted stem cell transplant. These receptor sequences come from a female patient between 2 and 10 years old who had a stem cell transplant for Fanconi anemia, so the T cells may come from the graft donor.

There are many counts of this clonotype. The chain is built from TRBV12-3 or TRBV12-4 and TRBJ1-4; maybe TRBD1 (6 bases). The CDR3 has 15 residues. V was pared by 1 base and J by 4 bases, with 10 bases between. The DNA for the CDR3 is TGTGCCAGCAGTTTAGGGGGACAAGTTAATGAAAAACTGTTTTTT. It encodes CASSLGGQVNEKLFF.

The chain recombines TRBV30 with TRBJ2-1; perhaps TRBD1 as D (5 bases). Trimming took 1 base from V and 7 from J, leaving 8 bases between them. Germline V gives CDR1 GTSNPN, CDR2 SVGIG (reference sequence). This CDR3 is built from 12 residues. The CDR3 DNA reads TGTGCCTGGAGTGCCCAGGGTAATGAGCAGTTCTTC. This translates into CAWSAQGNEQFF.

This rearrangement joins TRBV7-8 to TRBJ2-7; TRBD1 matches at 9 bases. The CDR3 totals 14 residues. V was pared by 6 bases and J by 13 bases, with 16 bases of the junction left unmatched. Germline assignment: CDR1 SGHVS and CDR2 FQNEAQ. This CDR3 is CASRPNLRDREFYV. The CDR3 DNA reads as TGTGCCAGCAGGCCAAATCTCCGGGACAGGGAGTTCTACGTC.

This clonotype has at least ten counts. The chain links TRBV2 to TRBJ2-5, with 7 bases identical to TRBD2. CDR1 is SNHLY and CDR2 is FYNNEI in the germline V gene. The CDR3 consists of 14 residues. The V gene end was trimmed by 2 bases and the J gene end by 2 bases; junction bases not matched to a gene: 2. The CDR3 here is CASSELAAQETQYF. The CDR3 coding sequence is TGTGCCAGCAGTGAACTAGCGGCACAAGAGACCCAGTACTTC.

DNA for the CDR3: TGTGCCTGGAGTCCGCCAAGTTTCACAGATACGCAGTATTTT. Encoded protein: CAWSPPSFTDTQYF. The chain uses TRBV30 and TRBJ2-3; unclear D gene. The CDR3 totals 14 residues. Germline lookup yields CDR1 GTSNPN and CDR2 SVGIG (reference sequence). The V gene lost 2 bases and the J gene lost 2 bases, with 11 bases spanning the gap.

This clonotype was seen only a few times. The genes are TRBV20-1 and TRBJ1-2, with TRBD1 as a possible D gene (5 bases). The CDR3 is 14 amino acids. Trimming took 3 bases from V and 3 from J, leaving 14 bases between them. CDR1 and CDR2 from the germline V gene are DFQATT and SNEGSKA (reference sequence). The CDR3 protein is CSASYQGGHYGYTF. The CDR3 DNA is TGCAGTGCTAGCTATCAGGGAGGGCACTATGGCTACACCTTC.

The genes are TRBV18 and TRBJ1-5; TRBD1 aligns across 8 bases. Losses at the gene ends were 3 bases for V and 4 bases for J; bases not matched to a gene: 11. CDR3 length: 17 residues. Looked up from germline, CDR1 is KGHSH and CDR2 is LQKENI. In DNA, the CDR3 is TGTGCCAGCTCACCCTGGGGCGGACAGGGCAGGAATCAGCCCCAGCATTTT. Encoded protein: CASSPWGGQGRNQPQHF.

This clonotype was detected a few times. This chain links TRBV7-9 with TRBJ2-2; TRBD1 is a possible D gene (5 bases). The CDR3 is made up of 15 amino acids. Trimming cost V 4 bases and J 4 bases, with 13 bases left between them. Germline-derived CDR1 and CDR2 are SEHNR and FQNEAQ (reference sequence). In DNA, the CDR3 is TGTGCCAGCAGCTCCTTGCAGGGAACCACCGGGGAGCTGTTTTTT. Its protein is CASSSLQGTTGELFF.

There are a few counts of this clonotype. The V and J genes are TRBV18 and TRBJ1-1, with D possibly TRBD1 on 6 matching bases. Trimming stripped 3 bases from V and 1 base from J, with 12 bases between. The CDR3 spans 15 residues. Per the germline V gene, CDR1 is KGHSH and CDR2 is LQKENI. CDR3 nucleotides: TGTGCCAGCTCACCGGGGGGCAGCCGGAACACTGAAGCTTTCTTT. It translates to CASSPGGSRNTEAFF.

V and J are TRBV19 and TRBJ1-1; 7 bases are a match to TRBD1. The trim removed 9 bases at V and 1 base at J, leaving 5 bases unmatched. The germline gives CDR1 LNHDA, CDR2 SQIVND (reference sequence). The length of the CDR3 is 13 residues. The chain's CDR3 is CASNRGGNTEAFF. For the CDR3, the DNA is TGTGCCAGCAACAGGGGTGGGAACACTGAAGCTTTCTTT.

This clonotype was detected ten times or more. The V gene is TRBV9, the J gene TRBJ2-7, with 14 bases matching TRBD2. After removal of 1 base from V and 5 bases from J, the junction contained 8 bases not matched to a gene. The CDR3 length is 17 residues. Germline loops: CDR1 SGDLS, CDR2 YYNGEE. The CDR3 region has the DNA TGTGCCAGCAGCGTAAGCACCGGGACTAGCGGGAGCCACGAGCAGTACTTC. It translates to CASSVSTGTSGSHEQYF.

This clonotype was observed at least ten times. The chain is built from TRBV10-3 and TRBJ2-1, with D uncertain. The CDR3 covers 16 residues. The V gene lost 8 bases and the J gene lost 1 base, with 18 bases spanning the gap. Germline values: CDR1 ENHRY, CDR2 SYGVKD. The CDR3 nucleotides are TGTGCCATCGGATTTCGAGGCGGTGGATCCTACAATGAGCAGTTCTTC. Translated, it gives CAIGFRGGGSYNEQFF.

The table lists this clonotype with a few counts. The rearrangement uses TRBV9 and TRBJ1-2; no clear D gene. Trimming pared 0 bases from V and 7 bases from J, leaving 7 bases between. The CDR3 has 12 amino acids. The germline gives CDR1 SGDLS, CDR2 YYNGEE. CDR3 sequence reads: CASSVASAGYTF. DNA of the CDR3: TGTGCCAGCAGCGTAGCGAGCGCTGGCTACACCTTC.

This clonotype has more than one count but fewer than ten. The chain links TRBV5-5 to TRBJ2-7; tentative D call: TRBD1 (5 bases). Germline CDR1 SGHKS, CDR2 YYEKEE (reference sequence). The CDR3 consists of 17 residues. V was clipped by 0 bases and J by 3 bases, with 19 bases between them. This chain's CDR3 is CASSLGWVLGVVYEQYF. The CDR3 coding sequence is TGTGCCAGCAGCTTGGGGTGGGTATTAGGGGTAGTCTACGAGCAGTACTTC. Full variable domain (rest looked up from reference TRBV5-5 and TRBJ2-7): DAGVTQSPTHLIKTRGQQVTLRCSPISGHKSVSWYQQVLGQGPQFIFQYYEKEERGRGNFPDRFSARQFPNYSSELNVNALLLGDSALYLCASSLGWVLGVVYEQYFGPGTRLTVT.

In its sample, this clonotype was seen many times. The CDR3 bases are TGTGCCAGCAGCGGACGACTAGCGGGAGTCTTCAATGAGCAGTTCTTC. This codes for CASSGRLAGVFNEQFF. The J gene is TRBJ2-1, the V gene TRBV11-2; TRBD2 agrees at 12 bases. Germline trimming cut 5 bases from V and 6 bases from J; bases unmatched to any gene: 8. Germline CDR1 and CDR2: SGHAT and FQNNGV. The CDR3 has 16 residues.

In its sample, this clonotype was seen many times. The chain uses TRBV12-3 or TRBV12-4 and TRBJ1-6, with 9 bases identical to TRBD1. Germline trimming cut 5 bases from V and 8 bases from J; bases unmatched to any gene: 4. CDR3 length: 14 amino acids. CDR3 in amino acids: CASSLGQGYSPLHF. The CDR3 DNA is TGTGCCAGCAGTCTGGGACAGGGTTATTCACCCCTCCACTTT.

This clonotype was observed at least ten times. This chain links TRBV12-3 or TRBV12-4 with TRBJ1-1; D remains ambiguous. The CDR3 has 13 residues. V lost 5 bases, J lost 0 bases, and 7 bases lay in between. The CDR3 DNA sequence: TGTGCCAGCAGTCGACTAATGAACACTGAAGCTTTCTTT. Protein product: CASSRLMNTEAFF.